The clone carrying this TCR beta chain was recorded a few times. The entry originates in a study of blood T cells in healthy people across ages. A second PCR, run for about 7 to 12 cycles, used a sample-barcoded 5' primer plus a J-beta primer mix. Each CDR3 protein is one row after TCRdb ran MiXCR on the 5' RACE reads. The data show 600,000 to 850,000 distinct CDR3 sequences, roughly 47% seen once. Trimming removed 5 bases from V and 5 bases from J, with 16 bases in between. This CDR3 contains 15 residues. Germline CDR1 is MNHEY and CDR2 is SVGEGT. The sequence came from an older woman in good health. This chain joins TRBV6-2 or TRBV6-3 and TRBJ1-5, with a possible D match to TRBD1 (6 bases). Input material: blood. CDR3 DNA: TGTGCCAGCAGTAAAGGACAGACTTTAGATCAGCCCCAGCATTTT. As protein: CASSKGQTLDQPQHF.